The clone carrying this TCR beta chain came up many times. Volunteers attending a blood bank in Maryland, USA, served as healthy controls. 5'RACE with 10-nucleotide random UMIs produced the cDNA. MiXCR, run by TCRdb on the 5' RACE reads, gives a single entry per CDR3 protein. The table includes 15,000 to 20,000 distinct CDR3 sequences, about 11% detected once. Germline trimming cut 4 bases from V and 6 bases from J; bases unmatched to any gene: 2. CDR1 is KGHSH, CDR2 LQKENI, per germline. This CDR3 has 13 amino acids. The entry originates in a study of neurological immune-mediated disorders. The specimen sequenced was CD8+ T cells from blood. The clonotype was recovered from a woman in her 50s in good health. The rearrangement links TRBV18 to TRBJ2-1, with 8 bases that match TRBD2. The CDR3 region has the DNA TGTGCCAGCTCACTCGGGACTAGCAATGAGCAGTTCTTC. It yields the protein CASSLGTSNEQFF.